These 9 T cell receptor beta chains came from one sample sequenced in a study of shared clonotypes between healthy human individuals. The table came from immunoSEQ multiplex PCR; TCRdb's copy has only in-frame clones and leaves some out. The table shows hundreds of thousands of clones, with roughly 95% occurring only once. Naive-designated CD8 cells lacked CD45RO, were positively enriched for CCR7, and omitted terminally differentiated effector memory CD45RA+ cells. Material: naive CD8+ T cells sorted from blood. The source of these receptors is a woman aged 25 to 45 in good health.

Here the CDR3 reads CATTRGPADTQYF. In nucleotides, the CDR3 is TGTGCCACCACAAGGGGTCCCGCAGATACGCAGTATTTT. The V gene is TRBV27, the J gene TRBJ2-3; D may be TRBD1 (5 bases). Germline-derived CDR1 and CDR2 are MNHEY and SMNVEV (reference sequence). This CDR3 has 13 amino acids. V was clipped by 10 bases and J by 4 bases, with 15 bases between them.

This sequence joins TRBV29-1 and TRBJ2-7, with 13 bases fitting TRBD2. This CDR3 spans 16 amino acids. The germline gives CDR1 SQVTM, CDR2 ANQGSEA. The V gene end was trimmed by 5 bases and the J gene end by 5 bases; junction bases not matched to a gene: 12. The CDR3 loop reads CSVLAPRLAGGHEQYF. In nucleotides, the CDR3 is TGCAGCGTTCTAGCCCCCCGACTAGCGGGAGGCCACGAGCAGTACTTC.

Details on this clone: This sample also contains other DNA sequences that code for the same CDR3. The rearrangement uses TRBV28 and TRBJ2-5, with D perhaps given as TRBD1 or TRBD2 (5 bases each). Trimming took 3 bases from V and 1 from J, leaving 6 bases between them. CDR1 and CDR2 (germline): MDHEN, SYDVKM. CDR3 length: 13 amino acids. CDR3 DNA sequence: TGTGCCAGCAGTTTTGGGGGCCAAGAGACCCAGTACTTC. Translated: CASSFGGQETQYF.

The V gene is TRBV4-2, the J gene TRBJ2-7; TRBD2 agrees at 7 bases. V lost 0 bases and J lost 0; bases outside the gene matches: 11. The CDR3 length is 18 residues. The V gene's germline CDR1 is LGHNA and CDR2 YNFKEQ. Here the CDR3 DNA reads TGTGCCAGCAGCCAAGATGATACTAGCGAATTACGCTCCTACGAGCAGTACTTC. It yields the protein CASSQDDTSELRSYEQYF.

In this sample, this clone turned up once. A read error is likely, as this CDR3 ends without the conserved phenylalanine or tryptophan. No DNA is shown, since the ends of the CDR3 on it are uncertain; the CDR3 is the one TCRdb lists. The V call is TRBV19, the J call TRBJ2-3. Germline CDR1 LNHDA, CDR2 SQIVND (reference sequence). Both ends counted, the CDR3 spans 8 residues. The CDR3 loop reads CASSSPLG.

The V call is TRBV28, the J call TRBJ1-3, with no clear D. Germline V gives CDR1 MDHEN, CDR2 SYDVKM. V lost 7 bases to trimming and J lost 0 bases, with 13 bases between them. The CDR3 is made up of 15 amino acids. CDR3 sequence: CASTQTGISGNTIYF. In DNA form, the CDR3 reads TGTGCCAGCACCCAAACGGGGATCTCTGGAAACACCATATATTTT.

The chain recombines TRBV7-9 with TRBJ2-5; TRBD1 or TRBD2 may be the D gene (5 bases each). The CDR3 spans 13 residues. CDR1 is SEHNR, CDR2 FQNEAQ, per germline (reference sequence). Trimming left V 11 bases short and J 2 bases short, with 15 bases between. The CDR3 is CASEGKFQETQYF. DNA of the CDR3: TGTGCCTCCGAGGGGAAGTTTCAAGAGACCCAGTACTTC.

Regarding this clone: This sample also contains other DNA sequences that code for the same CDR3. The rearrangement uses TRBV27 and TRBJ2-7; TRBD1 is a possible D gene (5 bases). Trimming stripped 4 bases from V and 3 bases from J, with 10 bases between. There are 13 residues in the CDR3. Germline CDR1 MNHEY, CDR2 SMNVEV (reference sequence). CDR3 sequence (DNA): TGTGCCAGCAGTTCCTCAGACAGCTACGAGCAGTACTTC. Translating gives CASSSSDSYEQYF.

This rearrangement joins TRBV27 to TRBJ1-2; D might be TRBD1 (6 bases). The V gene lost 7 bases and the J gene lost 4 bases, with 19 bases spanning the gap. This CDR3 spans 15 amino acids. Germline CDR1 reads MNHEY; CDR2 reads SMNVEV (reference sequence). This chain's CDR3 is CASKDSPSDFYGYTF. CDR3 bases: TGTGCCAGCAAGGACAGCCCCTCTGATTTCTATGGCTACACCTTC.